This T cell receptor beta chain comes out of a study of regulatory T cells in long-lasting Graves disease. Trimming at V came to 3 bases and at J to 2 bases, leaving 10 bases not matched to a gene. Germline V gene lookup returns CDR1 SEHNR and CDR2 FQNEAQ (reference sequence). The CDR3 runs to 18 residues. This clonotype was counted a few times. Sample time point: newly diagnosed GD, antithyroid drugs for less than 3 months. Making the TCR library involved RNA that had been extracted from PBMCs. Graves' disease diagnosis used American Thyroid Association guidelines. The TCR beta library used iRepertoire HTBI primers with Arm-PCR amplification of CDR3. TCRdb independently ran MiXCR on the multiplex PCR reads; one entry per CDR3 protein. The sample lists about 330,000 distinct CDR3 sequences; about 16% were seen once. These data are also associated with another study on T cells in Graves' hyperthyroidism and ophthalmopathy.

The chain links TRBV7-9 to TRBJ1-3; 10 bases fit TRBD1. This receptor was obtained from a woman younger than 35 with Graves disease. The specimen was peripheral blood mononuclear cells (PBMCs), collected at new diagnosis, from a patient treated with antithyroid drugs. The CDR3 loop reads CASSFATGTGVAGNTIYF. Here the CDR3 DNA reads TGTGCCAGCAGCTTTGCAACCGGGACAGGGGTCGCTGGAAACACCATATATTTT. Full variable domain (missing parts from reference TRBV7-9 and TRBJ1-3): DTGVSQNPRHKITKRGQNVTFRCDPISEHNRLYWYRQTLGQGPEFLTYFQNEAQLEKSRLLSDRFSAERPKGSFSTLEIQRTEQGDSAMYLCASSFATGTGVAGNTIYFGEGSWLTVV.